These 9 T cell receptor beta chains were sequenced from one sample in a study of control samples from healthy donors and cancer patients. The table came from immunoSEQ multiplex PCR; TCRdb's copy has only in-frame clones and leaves some out. The table shows some 94,000 clones, with around 87% occurring only once. Sequenced input: blood. The receptors come from a woman between 50 and 59 years old in good health.

The chain has TRBV5-6 and TRBJ2-3; 7 bases map to TRBD1. Germline V lookup: CDR1 SGHDT, CDR2 YYEEEE. V lost 0 bases to trimming and J lost 5 bases; unmatched junction nucleotides: 6. The length of the CDR3 is 15 residues. The CDR3 is CASSLEQGRIDTQYF. The CDR3 nucleotides are TGTGCCAGCAGCTTGGAACAGGGGCGGATAGATACGCAGTATTTT.

V is TRBV27 and J is TRBJ2-1; 7 positions match TRBD1. The length of the CDR3 is 15 residues. V gave up 6 bases and J gave up 0 bases; unmatched junction bases: 5. The germline V gene encodes CDR1 MNHEY and CDR2 SMNVEV (reference sequence). The CDR3 DNA is TGTGCCAGCAGACCCAGGGGGAGCTCCTACAATGAGCAGTTCTTC. Residues: CASRPRGSSYNEQFF.

This clone was counted a few times. Other DNA sequences in the same sample also yield this CDR3. This rearrangement joins TRBV21-1 to TRBJ2-7; the table's D call, TRBD2, has no DNA check behind it. TRBV21-1 constitutes a pseudogene. The CDR3 spans 14 residues. The CDR3 region is CATSKARTPYEQYF. The CDR3 DNA sequence: TGTGCCACCAGTAAAGCTCGGACTCCCTACGAGCAGTACTTC.

The J gene is TRBJ1-5, the V gene TRBV6-6; tentatively, D is TRBD1 (5 bases). Germline values: CDR1 MNHNY, CDR2 SVGAGI (reference sequence). V lost 6 bases to trimming and J lost 7 bases, with 13 bases between them. CDR3 length: 13 amino acids. CDR3 protein: CASRDGGDQPQHF. The CDR3 nucleotides are TGTGCCAGCAGAGACGGAGGGGACCAGCCCCAGCATTTT.

This clone is a singleton in its sample. V is TRBV10-2 and J is TRBJ2-7; 7 positions match TRBD2. V trimming: 4 bases; J trimming: 3 bases; junction bases outside the gene matches: 6. The CDR3 sequence is 14 residues long. Germline CDR1 is WSHSY and CDR2 is SAAADI. CDR3 coding DNA: TGCGCCAGCAGTGTCGGACTAGGAGGCTACGAGCAGTACTTC. Residues: CASSVGLGGYEQYF.

The chain uses TRBV18 and TRBJ2-4, with D unresolved. CDR3 length equals 13 residues. V was trimmed by 2 bases and J by 6 bases, leaving 8 bases between them. Per germline, CDR1 KGHSH and CDR2 LQKENI. CDR3 bases: TGTGCCAGCTCACCAAGCACAGCAAACATTCAGTACTTC. It is translated as CASSPSTANIQYF.

The J gene is TRBJ2-3, the V gene TRBV5-1; possibly TRBD2 for D (5 bases). From germline, CDR1 is SGHRS and CDR2 YFSETQ. Trimming pared 0 bases from V and 1 base from J, leaving 12 bases between. This CDR3 has 16 residues. CDR3 loop: CASSLATRVGTDTQYF. CDR3 coding DNA: TGCGCCAGCAGCTTGGCAACGCGGGTAGGCACAGATACGCAGTATTTT.

CDR3 sequence (DNA): TGTGCCAGCAGCTCGGGAAACATTCAGTACTTC. Protein product: CASSSGNIQYF. The rearrangement joins TRBV11-3 to TRBJ2-4; D is ambiguous. V dropped 4 bases and J dropped 6 bases, with 4 bases sitting between them. The CDR3 runs 11 residues. Germline V lookup: CDR1 SGHNT, CDR2 YENEEA.

The rearrangement joins TRBV5-6 to TRBJ1-1, with D possibly being TRBD1 (6 bases). The V gene's germline CDR1 is SGHDT and CDR2 YYEEEE. The CDR3 is 15 residues long. V lost 2 bases and J 0 bases, leaving 11 bases between the germline ends. The CDR3 bases are TGTGCCAGCAGCTTACAGGGTTGGGTGAACACTGAAGCTTTCTTT. Protein sequence: CASSLQGWVNTEAFF.